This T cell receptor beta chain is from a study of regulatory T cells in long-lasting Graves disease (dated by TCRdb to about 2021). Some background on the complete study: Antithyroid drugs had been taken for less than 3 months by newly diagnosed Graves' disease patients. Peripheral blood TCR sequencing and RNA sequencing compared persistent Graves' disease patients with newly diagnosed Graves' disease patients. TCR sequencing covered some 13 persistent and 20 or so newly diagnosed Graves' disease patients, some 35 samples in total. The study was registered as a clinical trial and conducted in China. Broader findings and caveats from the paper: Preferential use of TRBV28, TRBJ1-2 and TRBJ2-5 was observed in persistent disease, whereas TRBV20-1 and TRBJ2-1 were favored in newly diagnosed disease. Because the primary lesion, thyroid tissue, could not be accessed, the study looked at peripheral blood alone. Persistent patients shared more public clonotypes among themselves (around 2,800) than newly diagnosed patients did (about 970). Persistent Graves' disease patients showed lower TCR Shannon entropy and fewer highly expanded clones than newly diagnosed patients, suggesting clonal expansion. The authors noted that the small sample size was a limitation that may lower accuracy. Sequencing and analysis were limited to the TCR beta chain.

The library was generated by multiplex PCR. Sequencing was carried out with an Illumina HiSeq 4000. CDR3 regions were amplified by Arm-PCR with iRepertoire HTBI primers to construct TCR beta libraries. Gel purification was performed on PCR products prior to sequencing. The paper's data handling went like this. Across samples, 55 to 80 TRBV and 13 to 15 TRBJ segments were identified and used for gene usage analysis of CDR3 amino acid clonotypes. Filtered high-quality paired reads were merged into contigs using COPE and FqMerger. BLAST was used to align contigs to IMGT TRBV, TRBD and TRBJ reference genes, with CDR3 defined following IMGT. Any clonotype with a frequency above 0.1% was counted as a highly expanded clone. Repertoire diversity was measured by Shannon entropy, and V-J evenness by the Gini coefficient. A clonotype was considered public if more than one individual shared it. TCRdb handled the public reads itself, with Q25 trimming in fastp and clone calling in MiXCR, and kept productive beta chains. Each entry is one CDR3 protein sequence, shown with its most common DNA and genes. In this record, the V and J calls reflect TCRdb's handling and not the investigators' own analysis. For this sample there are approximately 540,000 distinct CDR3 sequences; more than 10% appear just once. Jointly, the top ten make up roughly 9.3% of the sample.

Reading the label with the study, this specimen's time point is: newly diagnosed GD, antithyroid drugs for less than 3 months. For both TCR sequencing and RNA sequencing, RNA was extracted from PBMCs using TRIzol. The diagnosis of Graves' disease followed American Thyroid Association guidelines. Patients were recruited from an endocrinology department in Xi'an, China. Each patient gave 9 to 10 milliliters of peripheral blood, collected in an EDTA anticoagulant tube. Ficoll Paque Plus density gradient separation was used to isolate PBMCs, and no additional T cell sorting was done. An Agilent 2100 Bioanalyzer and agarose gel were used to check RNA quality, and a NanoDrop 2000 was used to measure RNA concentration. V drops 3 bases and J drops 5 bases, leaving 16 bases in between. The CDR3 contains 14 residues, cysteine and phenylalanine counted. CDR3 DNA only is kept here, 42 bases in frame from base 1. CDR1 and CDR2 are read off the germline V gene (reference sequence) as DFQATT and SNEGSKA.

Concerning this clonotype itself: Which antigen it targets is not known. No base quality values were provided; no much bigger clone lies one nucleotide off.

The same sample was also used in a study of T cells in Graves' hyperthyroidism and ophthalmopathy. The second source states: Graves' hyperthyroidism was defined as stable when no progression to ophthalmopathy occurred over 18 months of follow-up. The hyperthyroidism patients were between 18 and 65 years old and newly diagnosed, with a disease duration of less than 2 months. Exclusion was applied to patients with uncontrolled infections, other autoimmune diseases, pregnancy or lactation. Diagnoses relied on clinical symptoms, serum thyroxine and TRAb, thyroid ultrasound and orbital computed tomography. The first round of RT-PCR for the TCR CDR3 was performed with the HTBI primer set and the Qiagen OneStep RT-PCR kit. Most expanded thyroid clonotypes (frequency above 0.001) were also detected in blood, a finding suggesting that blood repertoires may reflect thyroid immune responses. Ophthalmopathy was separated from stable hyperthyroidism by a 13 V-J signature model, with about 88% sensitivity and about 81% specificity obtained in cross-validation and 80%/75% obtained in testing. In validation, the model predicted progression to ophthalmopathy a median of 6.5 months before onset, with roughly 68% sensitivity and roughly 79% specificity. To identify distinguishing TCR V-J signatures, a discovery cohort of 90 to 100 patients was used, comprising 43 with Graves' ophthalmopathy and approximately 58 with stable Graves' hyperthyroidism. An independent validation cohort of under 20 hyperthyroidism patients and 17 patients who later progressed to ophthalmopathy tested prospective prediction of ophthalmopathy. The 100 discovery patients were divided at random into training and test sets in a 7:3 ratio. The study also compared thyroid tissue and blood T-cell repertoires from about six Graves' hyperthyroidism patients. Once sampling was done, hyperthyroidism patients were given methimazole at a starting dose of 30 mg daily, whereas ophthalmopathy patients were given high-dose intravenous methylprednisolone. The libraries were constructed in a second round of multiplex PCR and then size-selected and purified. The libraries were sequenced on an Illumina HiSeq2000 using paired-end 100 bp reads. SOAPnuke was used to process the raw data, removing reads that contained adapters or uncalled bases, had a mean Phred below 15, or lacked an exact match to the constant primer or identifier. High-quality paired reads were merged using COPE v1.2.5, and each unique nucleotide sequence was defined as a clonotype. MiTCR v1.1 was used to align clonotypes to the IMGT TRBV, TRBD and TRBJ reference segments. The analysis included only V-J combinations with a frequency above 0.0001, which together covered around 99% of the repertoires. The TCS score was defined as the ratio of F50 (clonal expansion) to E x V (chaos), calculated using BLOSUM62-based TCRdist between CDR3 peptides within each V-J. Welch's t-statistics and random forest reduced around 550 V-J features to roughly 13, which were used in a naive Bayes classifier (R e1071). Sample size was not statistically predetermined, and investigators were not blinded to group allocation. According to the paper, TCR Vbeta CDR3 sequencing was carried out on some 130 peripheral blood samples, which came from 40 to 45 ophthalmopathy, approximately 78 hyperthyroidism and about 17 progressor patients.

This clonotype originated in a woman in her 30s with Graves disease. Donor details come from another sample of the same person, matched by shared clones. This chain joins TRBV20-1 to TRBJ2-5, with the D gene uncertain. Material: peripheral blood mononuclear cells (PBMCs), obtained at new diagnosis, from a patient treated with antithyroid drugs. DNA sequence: TGCAGTGCTAGCGACCCCGTACATGGGGAGACCCAGTACTTC. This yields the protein CSASDPVHGETQYF.